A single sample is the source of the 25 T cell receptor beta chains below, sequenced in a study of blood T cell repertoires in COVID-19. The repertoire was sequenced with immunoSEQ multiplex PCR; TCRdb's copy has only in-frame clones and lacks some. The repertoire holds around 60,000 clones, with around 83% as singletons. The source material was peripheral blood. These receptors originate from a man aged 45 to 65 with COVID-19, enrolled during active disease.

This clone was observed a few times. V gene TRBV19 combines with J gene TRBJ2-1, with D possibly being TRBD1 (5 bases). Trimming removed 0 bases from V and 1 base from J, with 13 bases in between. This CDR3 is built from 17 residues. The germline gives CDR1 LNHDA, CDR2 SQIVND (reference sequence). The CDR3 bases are TGTGCCAGTAGTATAGAAGGGCAGGGCGCTTCCTACAATGAGCAGTTCTTC. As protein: CASSIEGQGASYNEQFF.

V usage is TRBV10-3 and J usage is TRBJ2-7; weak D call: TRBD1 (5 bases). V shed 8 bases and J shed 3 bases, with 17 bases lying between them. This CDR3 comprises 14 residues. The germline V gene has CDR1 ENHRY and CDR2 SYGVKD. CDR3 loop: CAISFGQGNYEQYF. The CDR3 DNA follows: TGTGCCATCTCTTTTGGTCAGGGAAACTACGAGCAGTACTTC.

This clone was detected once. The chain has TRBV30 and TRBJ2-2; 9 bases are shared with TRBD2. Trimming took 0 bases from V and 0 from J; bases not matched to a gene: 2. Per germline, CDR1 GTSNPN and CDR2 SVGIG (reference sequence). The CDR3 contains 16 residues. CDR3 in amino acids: CAWSVSSGANTGELFF. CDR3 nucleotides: TGTGCCTGGAGTGTCTCTAGCGGGGCGAACACCGGGGAGCTGTTTTTT.

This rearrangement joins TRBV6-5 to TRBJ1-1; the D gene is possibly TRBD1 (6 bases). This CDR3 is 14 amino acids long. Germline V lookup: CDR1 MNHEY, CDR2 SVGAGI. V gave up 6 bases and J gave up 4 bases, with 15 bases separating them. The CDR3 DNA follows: TGTGCCAGCAGCACCGTGGGGGCGCCCACTGAAGCTTTCTTT. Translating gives CASSTVGAPTEAFF.

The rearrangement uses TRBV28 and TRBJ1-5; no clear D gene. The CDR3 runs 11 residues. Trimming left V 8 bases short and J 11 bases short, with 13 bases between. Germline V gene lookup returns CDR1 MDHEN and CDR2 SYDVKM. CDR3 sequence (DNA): TGTGCCAGCGGTCTGAGCAGGTCCCAGCATTTT. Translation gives CASGLSRSQHF.

The DNA of the CDR3 is TGTGCCAGCAGCTTACTAGCGGGAGGAGGGGGAGATACGCAGTATTTT. Its protein product is CASSLLAGGGGDTQYF. The V gene is TRBV7-2, the J gene TRBJ2-3, with TRBD2 identical over 11 bases. Germline CDR1 SGHTA, CDR2 FQGNSA. Losses at the gene ends were 2 bases for V and 5 bases for J; bases not matched to a gene: 6. CDR3 size: 16 residues.

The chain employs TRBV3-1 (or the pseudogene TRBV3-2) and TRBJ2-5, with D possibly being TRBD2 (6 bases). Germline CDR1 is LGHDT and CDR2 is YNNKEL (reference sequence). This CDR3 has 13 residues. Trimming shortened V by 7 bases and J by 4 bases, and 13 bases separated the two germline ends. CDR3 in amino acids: CASMLAGRETQYF. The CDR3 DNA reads TGTGCCAGCATGTTGGCGGGGAGAGAGACCCAGTACTTC.

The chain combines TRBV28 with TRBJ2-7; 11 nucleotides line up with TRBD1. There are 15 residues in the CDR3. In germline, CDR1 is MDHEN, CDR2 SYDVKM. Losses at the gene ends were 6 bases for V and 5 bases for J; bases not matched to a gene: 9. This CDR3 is CASSPRDRGFHEQYF. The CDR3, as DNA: TGTGCCAGCAGCCCCCGGGACAGGGGGTTCCACGAGCAGTACTTC.

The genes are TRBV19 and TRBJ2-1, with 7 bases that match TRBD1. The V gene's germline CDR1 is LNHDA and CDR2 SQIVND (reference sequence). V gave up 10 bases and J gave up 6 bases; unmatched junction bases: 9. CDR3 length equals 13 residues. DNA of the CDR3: TGTGCCACCTCCGGGACAGAAATCAATGAGCAGTTCTTC. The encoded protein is CATSGTEINEQFF.

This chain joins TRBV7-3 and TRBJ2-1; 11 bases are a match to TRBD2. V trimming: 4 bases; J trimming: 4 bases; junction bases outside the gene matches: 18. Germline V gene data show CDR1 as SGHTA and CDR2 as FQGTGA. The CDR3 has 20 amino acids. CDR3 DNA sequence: TGTGCCAGCAGCTCAGGACAGGCCGGGACTAGCGGAACCCCTTACAATGAGCAGTTCTTC. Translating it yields CASSSGQAGTSGTPYNEQFF.

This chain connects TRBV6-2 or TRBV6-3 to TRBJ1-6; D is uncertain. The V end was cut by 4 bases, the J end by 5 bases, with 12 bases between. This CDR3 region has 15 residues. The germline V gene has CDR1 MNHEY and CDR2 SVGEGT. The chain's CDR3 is CASSFDNRDNSPLHF. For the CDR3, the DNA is TGTGCCAGCAGTTTCGACAACCGAGATAATTCACCCCTCCACTTT.

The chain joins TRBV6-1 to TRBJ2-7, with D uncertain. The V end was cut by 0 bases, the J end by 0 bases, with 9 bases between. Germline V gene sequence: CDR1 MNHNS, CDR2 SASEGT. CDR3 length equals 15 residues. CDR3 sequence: CASSEAPAHSYEQYF. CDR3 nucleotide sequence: TGTGCCAGCAGTGAAGCCCCAGCGCACTCCTACGAGCAGTACTTC.

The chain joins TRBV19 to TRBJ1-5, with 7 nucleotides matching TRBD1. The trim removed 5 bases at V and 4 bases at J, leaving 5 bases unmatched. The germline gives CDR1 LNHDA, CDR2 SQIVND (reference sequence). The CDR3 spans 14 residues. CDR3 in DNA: TGTGCCAGTAGTCCCTGGACAGGAAATCAGCCCCAGCATTTT. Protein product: CASSPWTGNQPQHF.

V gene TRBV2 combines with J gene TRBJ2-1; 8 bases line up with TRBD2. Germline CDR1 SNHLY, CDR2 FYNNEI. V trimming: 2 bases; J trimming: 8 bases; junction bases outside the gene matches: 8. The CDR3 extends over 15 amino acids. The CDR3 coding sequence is TGTGCCAGCAGTGAACTGACGGGAGGGCCGCATGAGCAGTTCTTC. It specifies CASSELTGGPHEQFF.

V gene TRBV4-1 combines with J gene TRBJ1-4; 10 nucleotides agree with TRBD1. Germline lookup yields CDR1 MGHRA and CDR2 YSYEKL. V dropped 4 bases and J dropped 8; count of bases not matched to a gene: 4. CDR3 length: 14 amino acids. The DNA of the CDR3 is TGCGCCAGCAGCCCGGGACAGGGGCTAGAAAAACTGTTTTTT. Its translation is CASSPGQGLEKLFF.

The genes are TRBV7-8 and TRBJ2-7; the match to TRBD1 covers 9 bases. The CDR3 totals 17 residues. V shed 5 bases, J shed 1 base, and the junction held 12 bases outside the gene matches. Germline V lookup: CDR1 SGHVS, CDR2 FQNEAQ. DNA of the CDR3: TGTGCCAGCAGCCGGCCCCAGGGACAGGGTTCTTCCTACGAGCAGTACTTC. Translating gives CASSRPQGQGSSYEQYF.

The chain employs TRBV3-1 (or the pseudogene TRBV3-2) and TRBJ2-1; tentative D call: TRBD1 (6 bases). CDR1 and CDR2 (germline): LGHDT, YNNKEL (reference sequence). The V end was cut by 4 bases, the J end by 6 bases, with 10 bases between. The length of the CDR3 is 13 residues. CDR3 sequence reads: CASSRDRFNEQFF. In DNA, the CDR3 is TGTGCCAGCAGCCGAGACAGGTTCAATGAGCAGTTCTTC.

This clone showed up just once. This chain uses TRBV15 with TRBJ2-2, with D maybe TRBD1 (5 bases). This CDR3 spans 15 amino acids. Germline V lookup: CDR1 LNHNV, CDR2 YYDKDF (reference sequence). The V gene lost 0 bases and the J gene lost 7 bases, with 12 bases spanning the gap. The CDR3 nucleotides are TGTGCCACCAGCAGAGAAAGGGGCTATGGCGGGGAGCTGTTTTTT. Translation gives CATSRERGYGGELFF.

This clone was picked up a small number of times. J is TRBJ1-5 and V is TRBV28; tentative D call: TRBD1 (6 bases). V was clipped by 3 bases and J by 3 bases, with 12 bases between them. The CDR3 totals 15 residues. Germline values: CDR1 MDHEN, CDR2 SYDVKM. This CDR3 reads CASSFGQSPNQPQHF. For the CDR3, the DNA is TGTGCCAGCAGTTTCGGACAGTCCCCCAATCAGCCCCAGCATTTT.

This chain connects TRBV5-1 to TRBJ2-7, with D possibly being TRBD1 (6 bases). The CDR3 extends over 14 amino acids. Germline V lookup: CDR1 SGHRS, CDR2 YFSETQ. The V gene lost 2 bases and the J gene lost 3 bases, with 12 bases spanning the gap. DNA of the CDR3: TGCGCCAGCAGCTTACAGGGAAGAAGCTACGAGCAGTACTTC. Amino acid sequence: CASSLQGRSYEQYF.

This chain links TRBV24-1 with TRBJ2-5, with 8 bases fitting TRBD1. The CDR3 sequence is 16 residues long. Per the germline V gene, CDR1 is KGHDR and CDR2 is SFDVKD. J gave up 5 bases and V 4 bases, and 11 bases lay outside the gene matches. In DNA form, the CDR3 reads TGTGCCACCAGTGACCCCGGACAGGGACGGGGGGAGACCCAGTACTTC. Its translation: CATSDPGQGRGETQYF.

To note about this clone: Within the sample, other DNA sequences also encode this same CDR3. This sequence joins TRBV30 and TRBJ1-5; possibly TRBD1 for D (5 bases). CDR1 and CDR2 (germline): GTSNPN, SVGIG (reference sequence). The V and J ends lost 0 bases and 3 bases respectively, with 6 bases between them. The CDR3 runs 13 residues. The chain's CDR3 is CAWSVQDNQPQHF. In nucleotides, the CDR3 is TGTGCCTGGAGTGTACAGGACAATCAGCCCCAGCATTTT.

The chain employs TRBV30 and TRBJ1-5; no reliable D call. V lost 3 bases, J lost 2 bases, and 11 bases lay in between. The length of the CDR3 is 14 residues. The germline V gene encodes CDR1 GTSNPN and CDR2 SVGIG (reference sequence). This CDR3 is CAWSTGVGNQPQHF. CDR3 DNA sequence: TGTGCCTGGAGCACGGGAGTCGGCAATCAGCCCCAGCATTTT.

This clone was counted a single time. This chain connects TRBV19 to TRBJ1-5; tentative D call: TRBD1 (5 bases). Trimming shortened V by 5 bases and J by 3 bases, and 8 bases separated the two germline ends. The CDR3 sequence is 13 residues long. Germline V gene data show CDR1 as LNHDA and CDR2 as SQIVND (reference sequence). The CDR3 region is CASSDRPNQPQHF. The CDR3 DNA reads TGTGCCAGTAGTGACAGACCCAATCAGCCCCAGCATTTT.

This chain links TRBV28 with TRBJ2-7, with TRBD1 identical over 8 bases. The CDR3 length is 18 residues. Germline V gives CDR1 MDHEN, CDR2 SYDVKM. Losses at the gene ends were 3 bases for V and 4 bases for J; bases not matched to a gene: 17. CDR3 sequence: CASSFGVFRRQGPYEQYF. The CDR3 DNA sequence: TGTGCCAGCAGTTTCGGGGTTTTTCGGCGACAGGGGCCGTACGAGCAGTACTTC.